One TCR beta chain is described in this entry. This clone was observed once. Its specific antigen is unknown. Qualities for individual bases were not recorded, and no much larger clone is one base off. The immunoSEQ Assay was used to sequence TCRbeta CDR3 regions. After extraction, genomic DNA underwent amplification by bias-controlled multiplex PCR, followed by high-throughput sequencing. Per the authors' processing: To quantify the absolute abundance of every unique TCRbeta CDR3 region, sequences were collapsed and filtered. T cell fraction was estimated by normalizing TCRbeta template counts to usable DNA, which was measured by amplifying reference genes present in all nucleated cells. Repertoire TCRs were annotated as SARS-CoV-2-specific when V gene, CDR3 amino acid sequence and J gene were exactly matched to a known reactive TCR set. MIRA supplied the reference SARS-CoV-2 TCR set, which was filtered for enrichment in COVID-19-positive ImmuneCODE repertoires so that public or cross-reactive TCRs were removed. Using the MIRA antigens, annotated TCRs were further analysed by specific ORF or by position within an ORF. Depth was the summed frequency of annotated unique rearrangements, while breadth was defined as annotated unique rearrangements over total unique productive rearrangements. Two-sided Wilcoxon rank-sum tests were applied when comparing TCR breadth between groups. TCRdb carries this immuneACCESS record with in-frame sequences only. Its versions omit some clonotypes, under half of them owing to an unresolved V gene in the studies checked, with the rest unexplained. That table furnishes V, J and clone size, whereas the DNA furnished D and trimming. This sample has a few hundred thousand clones in its table, and around nine tenths of those were observed once. Jointly, the top ten make up 2.9% of the sample.

Taken from the germline V gene, the CDR1 and CDR2 loops are LGHNT and FRNRAP. A distance of 13 bases separates the germline ends of V and J, which lose 10 bases and 0 bases respectively. The CDR3 measures 14 amino acids from cysteine to phenylalanine. CDR3 DNA only is kept here, 42 bases in frame from base 1. This sample is drawn from a study of Ad26.COV2.S vaccination and SARS-CoV-2 variants (dated by TCRdb to the early 2020s). Regarding the research as a whole: Donors in the vaccine arm were drawn from COV1001, a multicentre, randomized, double-blind, placebo-controlled phase I-IIa trial testing Ad26.COV2.S in healthy adults. Ad26.COV2.S was given intramuscularly at 5x10^10 or 1x10^11 viral particles, as a single shot or as two shots 56 days apart. Trial participants were randomized into five groups of five: low-dose or high-dose Ad26.COV2.S given once or twice, or placebo on both occasions. The TCR-sequenced set comprised approximately 30 samples: 19 Ad26.COV2.S vaccine recipients, 5 placebo recipients and 8 SARS-CoV-2 convalescent individuals. Investigators remained blinded to trial group allocation during experiments and outcome assessment. TCRbeta repertoire sequencing served as the tool for gauging how specific and how broad the SARS-CoV-2-reactive T cell receptors were following Ad26.COV2.S vaccination. Summary of the overall study and its limitations: Substantial breadth of spike-specific CD8+ and CD4+ T cell responses was reported after vaccination. The authors noted that total T cell responses may have been underestimated by the TCR breadth and depth analyses. Vaccine and placebo recipients had comparable non-spike TCR breadth, which fits with the vaccine containing only spike. The study lacked the statistical power to compare responses across vaccine doses or regimens. Compared with placebo recipients, Ad26.COV2.S recipients showed higher spike-specific TCR breadth (P = 0.0014).

The label giving this sample's treatment or condition can be read as: 19 received Ad26.COV2.S at low or high dose, single or two shots; 5 received placebo; per-sample allocation not given. Repertoires of vaccine and placebo recipients were sequenced from samples collected on day 63 after the first injection. In Cohort 1b, about two dozen adults aged 18-55 years were enrolled at a single site in Boston, USA, between 29 July and 7 August 2020. Ad26.COV2.S was a replication-incompetent adenovirus type 26 vector that expressed a prefusion-stabilized SARS-CoV-2 spike protein derived from the original Wuhan strain.

This receptor was obtained from a person aged 18-65 years who received the Ad26.COV2.S COVID-19 vaccine or a placebo. The chain employs TRBV12-5 and TRBJ1-3; TRBD1 is a possible D gene, resting on 6 matching bases. Sequencing used peripheral blood, obtained in a trial of Ad26.COV2.S vaccine versus placebo. The CDR3 amino acid sequence is: CATSGALSGNTIYF. The DNA sequence is as follows: TGTGCTACTTCAGGGGCTCTCTCTGGAAACACCATATATTTT.